This T cell receptor beta chain is from a study of CD8+CD57+ T cells in acquired aplastic anemia. Study context: CD4+ cells from healthy donors averaged approximately 11 million reads. Study conclusions and caveats: Patients and controls turned out to have twenty-nine CD8+ CDR3 sequences in common. CD8+ Simpson's diversity did not differ significantly between patients and controls.

With 1 base clipped from V and 5 bases from J, the junction kept 5 bases outside the gene matches. The CDR3 has 15 amino acids. Looked up from germline, CDR1 is LGHNA and CDR2 is YSLEER. Both TCR beta VDJ combination and CDR3 sequence profiling were carried out. Genomic DNA was the template for this profiling. One entry per CDR3 protein, called by TCRdb with MiXCR from the reads. The sample contains hundreds of thousands of distinct CDR3 sequences, 65% to 75% of which appear only once. Many counts were recorded for this clonotype. The target antigen is unknown. The sequence was obtained from a human donor in good health, serving as a control. Sequencing was carried out using sorted CD4+, CD8+, or CD8+CD57+ T cells (not recorded which) from PBMCs. J is TRBJ2-3 and V is TRBV4-3, with TRBD1 matching 8 bases. The CDR3 sequence is CASSQGSGGVDTQYF. In nucleotides, the CDR3 is TGCGCCAGCAGCCAAGGGTCAGGGGGCGTAGATACGCAGTATTTT.